Below, one T cell receptor (beta chain) is given with its context. This clone appeared once. Its antigen is currently not known. No quality values exist for individual bases; no much larger clone is one base distant. This record belongs to a study of T cell changes during pregnancy in multiple sclerosis (dated by TCRdb to about 2019). A note on the overall study: The study looked at changes in the T cell repertoire across pregnancy in women with multiple sclerosis.

To prepare the library, the immunoSEQ multiplex PCR assay was applied. As stored in TCRdb, this immuneACCESS dataset retains in-frame rearrangements with V and J assigned. A fraction of the clones does not appear; measured against another copy, unresolved V genes explain less than half of the discrepancy, and the remainder lacks a known reason. The sample has approximately 92,000 clones on record, approximately 92% of them singletons. Around 2.5% of the sample is in the top ten clones. V is pared back by 3 bases and J by 5 bases, with 19 bases lying between the germline termini. Inclusive of the bounding cysteine and phenylalanine, the CDR3 is 16 residues long. The CDR3 DNA has 48 bases and is translated from base 1. The germline V gene encodes CDR1 SGHAT and CDR2 FQDESV (reference sequence).

The input for sequencing was peripheral blood, taken in the first trimester of pregnancy. The chain is encoded by TRBV11-1 joined to TRBJ2-5; D gene: possibly TRBD2, on 7 matching bases. The sequence was collected from a female donor with multiple sclerosis, enrolled in a pregnancy study. The DNA sequence is as follows: TGTGCCAGCAGCTTCAGGGGAGGGCCTTCGGGGGAGACCCAGTACTTC. This encodes CASSFRGGPSGETQYF. The full variable domain, with segments outside the CDR3 supplied by the reference TRBV11-1 and TRBJ2-5 proteins, appears as EAEVAQSPRYKITEKSQAVAFWCDPISGHATLYWYRQILGQGPELLVQFQDESVVDDSQLPKDRFSAERLKGVDSTLKIQPAELGDSAMYLCASSFRGGPSGETQYFGPGTRLLVL.